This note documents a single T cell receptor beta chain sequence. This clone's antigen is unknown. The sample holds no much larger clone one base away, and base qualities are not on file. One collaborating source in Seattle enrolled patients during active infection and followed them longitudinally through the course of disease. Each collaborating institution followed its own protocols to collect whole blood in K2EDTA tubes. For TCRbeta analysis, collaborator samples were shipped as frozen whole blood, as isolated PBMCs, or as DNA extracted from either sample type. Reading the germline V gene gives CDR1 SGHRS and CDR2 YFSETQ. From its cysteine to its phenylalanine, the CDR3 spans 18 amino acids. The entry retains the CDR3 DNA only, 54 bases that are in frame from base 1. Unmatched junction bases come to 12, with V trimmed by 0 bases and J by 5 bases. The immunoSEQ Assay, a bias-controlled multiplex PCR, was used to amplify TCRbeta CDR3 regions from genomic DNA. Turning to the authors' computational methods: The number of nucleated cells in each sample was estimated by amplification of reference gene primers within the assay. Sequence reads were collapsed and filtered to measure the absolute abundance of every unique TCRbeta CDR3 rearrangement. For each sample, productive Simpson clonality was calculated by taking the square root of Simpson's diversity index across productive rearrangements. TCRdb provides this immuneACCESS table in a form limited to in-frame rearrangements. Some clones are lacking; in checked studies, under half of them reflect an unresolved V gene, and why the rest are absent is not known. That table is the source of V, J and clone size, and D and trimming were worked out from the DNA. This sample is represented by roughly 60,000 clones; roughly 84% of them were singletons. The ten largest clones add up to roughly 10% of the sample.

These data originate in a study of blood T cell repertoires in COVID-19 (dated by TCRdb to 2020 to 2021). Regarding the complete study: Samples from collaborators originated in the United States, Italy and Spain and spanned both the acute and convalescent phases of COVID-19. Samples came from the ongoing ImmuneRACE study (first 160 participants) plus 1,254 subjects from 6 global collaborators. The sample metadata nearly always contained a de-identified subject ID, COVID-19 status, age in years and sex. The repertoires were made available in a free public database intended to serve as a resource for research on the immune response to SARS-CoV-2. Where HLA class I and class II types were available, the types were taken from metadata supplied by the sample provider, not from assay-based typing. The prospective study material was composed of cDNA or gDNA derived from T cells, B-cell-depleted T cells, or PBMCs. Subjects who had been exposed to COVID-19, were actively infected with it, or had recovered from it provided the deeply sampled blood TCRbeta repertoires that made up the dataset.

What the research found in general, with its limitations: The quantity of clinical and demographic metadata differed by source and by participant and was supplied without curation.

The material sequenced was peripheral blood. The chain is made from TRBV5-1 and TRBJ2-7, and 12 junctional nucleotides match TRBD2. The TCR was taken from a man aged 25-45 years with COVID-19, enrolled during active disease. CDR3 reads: CASSLVGPGTSGLDEQYF. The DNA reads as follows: TGCGCCAGCAGCTTGGTTGGACCCGGGACTAGCGGGTTGGACGAGCAGTACTTC.